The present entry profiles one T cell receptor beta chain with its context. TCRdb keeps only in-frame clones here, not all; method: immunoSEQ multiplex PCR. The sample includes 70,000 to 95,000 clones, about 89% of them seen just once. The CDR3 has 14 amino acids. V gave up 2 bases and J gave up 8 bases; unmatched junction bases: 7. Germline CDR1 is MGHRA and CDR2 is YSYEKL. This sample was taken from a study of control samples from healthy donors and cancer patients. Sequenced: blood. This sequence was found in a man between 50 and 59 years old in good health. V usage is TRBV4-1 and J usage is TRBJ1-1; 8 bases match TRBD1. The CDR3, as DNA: TGCGCCAGCAGCCAACTTGGACAGGGTAAAGAAGCTTTCTTT. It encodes CASSQLGQGKEAFF.